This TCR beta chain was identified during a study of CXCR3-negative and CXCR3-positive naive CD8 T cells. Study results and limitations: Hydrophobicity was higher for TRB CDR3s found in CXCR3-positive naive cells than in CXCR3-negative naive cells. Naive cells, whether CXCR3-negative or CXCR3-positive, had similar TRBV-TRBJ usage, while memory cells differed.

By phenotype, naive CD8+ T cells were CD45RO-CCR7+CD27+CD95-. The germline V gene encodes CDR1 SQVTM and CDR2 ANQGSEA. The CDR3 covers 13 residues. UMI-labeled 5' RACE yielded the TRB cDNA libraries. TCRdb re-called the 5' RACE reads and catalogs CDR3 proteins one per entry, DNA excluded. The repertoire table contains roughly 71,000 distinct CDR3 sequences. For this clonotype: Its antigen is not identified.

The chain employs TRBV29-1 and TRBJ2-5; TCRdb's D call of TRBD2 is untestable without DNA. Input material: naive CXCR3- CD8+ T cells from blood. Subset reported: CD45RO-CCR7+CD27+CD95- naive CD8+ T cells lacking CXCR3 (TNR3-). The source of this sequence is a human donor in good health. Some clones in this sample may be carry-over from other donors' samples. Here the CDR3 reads CSVESQGSYEQYF.